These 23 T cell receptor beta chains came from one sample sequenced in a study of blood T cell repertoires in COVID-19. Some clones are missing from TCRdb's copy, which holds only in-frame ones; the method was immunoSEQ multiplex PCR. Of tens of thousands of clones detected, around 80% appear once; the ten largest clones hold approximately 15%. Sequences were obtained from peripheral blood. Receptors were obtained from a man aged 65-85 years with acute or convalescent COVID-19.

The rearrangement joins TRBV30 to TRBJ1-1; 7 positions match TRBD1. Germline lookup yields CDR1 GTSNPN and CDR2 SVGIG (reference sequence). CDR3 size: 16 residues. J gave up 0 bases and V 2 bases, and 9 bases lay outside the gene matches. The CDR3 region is CAWSFRGTVLNTEAFF. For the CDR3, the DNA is TGTGCCTGGAGTTTCCGGGGGACAGTTTTGAACACTGAAGCTTTCTTT. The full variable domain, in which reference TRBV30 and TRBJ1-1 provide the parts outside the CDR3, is SQTIHQWPATLVQPVGSPLSLECTVEGTSNPNLYWYRQAAGRGLQLLFYSVGIGQISSEVPQNLSASRPQDRQFILSSKKLLLSDSGFYLCAWSFRGTVLNTEAFFGQGTRLTVV.

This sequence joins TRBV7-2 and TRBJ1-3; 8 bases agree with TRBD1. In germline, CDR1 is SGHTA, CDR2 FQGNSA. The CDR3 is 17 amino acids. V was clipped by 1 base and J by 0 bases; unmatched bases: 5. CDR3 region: CASSLGGTGGSGNTIYF. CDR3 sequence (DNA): TGTGCCAGCAGCTTAGGGGGTACAGGGGGCTCTGGAAACACCATATATTTT.

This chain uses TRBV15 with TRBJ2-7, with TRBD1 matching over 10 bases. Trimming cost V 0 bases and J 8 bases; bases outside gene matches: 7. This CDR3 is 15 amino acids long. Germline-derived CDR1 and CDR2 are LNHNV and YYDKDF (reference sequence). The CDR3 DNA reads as TGTGCCACCAGCAGAGACGGGACAGGGGACAATAAGCAGTACTTC. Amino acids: CATSRDGTGDNKQYF.

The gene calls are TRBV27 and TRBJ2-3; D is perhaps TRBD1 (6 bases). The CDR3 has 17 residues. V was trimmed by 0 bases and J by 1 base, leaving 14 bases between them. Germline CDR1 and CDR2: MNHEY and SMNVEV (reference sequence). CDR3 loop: CASSLSRTALRTDTQYF. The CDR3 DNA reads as TGTGCCAGCAGTTTATCCCGGACAGCGCTACGCACAGATACGCAGTATTTT.

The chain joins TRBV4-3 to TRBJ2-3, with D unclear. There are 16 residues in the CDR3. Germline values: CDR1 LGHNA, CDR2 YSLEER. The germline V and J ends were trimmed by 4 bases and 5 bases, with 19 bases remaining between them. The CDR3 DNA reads TGCGCCAGCAGCCGAGAATATAGGTCTTCAGGAGATACGCAGTATTTT. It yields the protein CASSREYRSSGDTQYF.

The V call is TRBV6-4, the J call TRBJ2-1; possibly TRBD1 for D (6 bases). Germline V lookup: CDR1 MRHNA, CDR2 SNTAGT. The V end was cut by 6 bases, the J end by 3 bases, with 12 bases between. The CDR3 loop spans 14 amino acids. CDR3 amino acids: CASRRDTNYNEQFF. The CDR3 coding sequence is TGTGCCAGCAGAAGGGACACCAACTACAATGAGCAGTTCTTC.

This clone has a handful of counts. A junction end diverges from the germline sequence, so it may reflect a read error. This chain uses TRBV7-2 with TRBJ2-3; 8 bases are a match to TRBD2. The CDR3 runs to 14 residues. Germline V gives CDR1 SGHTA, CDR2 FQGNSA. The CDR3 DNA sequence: TGTGCCAGCAACTTACTTGGCGGGGGGGATACGCAGTATTTT. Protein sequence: CASNLLGGGDTQYF. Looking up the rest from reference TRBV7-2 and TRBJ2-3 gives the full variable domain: GAGVSQSPSNKVTEKGKDVELRCDPISGHTALYWYRQSLGQGLEFLIYFQGNSAPDKSGLPSDRFSAERTGGSVSTLTIQRTQQEDSAVYLCASNLLGGGDTQYFGPGTRLTVL.

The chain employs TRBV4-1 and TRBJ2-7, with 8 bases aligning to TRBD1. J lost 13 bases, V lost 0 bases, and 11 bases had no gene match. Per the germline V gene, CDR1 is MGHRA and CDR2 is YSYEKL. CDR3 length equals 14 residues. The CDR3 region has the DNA TGCGCCAGCAGCCAAGAGAACAGGGGGTTGGAGATATACTTC. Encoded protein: CASSQENRGLEIYF.

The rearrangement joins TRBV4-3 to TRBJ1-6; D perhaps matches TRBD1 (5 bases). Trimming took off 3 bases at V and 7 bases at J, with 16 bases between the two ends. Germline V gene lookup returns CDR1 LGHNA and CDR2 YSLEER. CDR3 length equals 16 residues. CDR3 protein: CASSQAGGTVNSPLHF. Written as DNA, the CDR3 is TGCGCCAGCAGCCAGGCGGGGGGAACGGTGAATTCACCCCTCCACTTT.

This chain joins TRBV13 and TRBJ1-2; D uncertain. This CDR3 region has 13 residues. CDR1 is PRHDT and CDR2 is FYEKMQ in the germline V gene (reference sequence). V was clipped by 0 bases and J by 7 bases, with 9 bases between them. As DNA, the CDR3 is TGTGCCAGCAGCTTAGGACAGTTCGGTGGCTACACCTTC. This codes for CASSLGQFGGYTF.

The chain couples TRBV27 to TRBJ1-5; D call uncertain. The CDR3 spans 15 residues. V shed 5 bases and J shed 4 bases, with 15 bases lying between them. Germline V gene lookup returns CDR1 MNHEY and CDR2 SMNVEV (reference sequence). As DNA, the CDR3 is TGTGCCAGCAGTACCAACGGGGAGGAGAATCAGCCCCAGCATTTT. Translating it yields CASSTNGEENQPQHF.

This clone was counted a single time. The CDR3 sequence is CASSQGRVRTEAFF. The CDR3 coding sequence is TGTGCCAGCAGCCAAGGCAGGGTTAGGACTGAAGCTTTCTTT. The genes are TRBV3-1 (or the pseudogene TRBV3-2) and TRBJ1-1, with D tentatively TRBD1 (5 bases). V shed 1 base and J shed 5 bases, with 11 bases lying between them. This CDR3 spans 14 amino acids. CDR1 is LGHDT, CDR2 YNNKEL, per germline (reference sequence).

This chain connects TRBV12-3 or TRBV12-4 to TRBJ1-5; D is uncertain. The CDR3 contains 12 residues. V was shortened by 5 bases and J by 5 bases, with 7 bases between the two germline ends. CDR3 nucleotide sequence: TGTGCCAGCAGTCGGAGGGATCAGCCCCAGCATTTT. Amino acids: CASSRRDQPQHF.

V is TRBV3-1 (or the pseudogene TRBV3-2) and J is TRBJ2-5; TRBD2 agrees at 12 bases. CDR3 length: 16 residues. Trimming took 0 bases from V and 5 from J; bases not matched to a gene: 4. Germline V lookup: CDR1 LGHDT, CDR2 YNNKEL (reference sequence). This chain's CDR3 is CASSQDGLAGRETQYF. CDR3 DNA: TGTGCCAGCAGCCAAGACGGACTAGCGGGACGGGAGACCCAGTACTTC.

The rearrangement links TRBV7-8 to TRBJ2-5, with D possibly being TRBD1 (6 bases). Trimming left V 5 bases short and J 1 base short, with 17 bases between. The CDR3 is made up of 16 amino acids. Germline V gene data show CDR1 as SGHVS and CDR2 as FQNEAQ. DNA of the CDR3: TGTGCCAGCAGCAGGACCGGGACACCTATCCAAGAGACCCAGTACTTC. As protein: CASSRTGTPIQETQYF.

The CDR3 DNA sequence: TGTGCCAGCAGTTGGGCCGCTGGGGCGGATGGCTACACCTTC. Amino acids: CASSWAAGADGYTF. The chain uses TRBV27 and TRBJ1-2; D possibly corresponds to TRBD1 (5 bases). Germline CDR1 is MNHEY and CDR2 is SMNVEV (reference sequence). The CDR3 consists of 14 residues. The germline V and J ends were trimmed by 4 bases and 6 bases, with 15 bases remaining between them.

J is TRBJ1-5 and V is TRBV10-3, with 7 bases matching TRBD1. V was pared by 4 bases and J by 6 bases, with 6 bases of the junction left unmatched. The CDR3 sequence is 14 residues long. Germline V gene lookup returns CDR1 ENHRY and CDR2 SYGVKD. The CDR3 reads CAISAETGIQPQHF. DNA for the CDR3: TGTGCCATCAGTGCTGAGACAGGGATTCAGCCCCAGCATTTT.

DNA of the CDR3: TGTGCCAGCAGCTTAGCTCCTAGGGGCACCGGGGAGCTGTTTTTT. As protein: CASSLAPRGTGELFF. This chain connects TRBV7-8 to TRBJ2-2; weak D call: TRBD1 (5 bases). Germline assignment: CDR1 SGHVS and CDR2 FQNEAQ. Between the trimmed V and J ends, which lost 0 bases and 4 bases, there was a span of 9 bases. The CDR3 runs to 15 residues.

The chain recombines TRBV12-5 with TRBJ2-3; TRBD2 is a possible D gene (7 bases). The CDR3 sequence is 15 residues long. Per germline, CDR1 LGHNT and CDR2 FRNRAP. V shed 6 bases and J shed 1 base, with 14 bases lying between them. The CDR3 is CASGPGGGGTDTQYF. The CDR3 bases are TGTGCTAGTGGCCCGGGGGGCGGGGGCACAGATACGCAGTATTTT.

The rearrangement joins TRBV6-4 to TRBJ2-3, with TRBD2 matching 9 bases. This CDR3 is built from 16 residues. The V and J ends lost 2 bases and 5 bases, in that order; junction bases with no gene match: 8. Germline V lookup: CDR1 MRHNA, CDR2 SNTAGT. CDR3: CASSDEAGGHIDTQYF. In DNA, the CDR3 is TGTGCCAGCAGTGACGAGGCGGGGGGGCATATAGATACGCAGTATTTT.

The CDR3 region has the DNA TGTGCCAGCAGTTTATATTCTAATCAGCCCCAGCATTTT. It encodes CASSLYSNQPQHF. This chain links TRBV28 with TRBJ1-5; D remains unclear. This CDR3 is built from 13 residues. Trimming stripped 1 base from V and 4 bases from J, with 5 bases between. CDR1 MDHEN and CDR2 SYDVKM come from the germline V gene.

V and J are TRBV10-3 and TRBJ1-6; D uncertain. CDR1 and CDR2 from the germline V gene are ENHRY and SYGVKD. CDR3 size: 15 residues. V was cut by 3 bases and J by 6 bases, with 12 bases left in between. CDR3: CAISDLAGGNSPLHF. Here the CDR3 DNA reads TGTGCCATCAGTGATCTGGCTGGAGGTAATTCACCCCTCCACTTT.

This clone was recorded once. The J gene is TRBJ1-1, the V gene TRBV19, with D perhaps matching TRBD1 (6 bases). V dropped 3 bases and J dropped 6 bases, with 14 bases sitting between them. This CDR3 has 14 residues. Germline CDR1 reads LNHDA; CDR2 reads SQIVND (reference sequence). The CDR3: CASSILQGQAEAFF. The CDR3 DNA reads TGTGCCAGTAGTATTCTACAGGGCCAGGCTGAAGCTTTCTTT.